This entry concerns a single T cell receptor (beta chain). No antigen is known for it. This entry comes from a study of brain T cells in children with intractable seizures. The CDR3 runs to 14 residues. The germline V and J ends were trimmed by 1 base and 4 bases, with 11 bases remaining between them. Looked up from germline, CDR1 is LGHNA and CDR2 is YNFKEQ. Only in-frame clones appear in the TCRdb table, and some are missing; sequencing was by immunoSEQ multiplex PCR. Of 110,000 or so clones listed, 94% are singletons. Notes on the study in general: Clones missing pre-surgery may reflect undersampling of that blood sample.

Surgery cases with the highest brain T cell transcript signatures were chosen for sequencing. At least one anti-epileptic drug was given before surgery. This receptor was taken from a boy under three years old with hemimegalencephaly and intractable seizures. This chain joins TRBV4-2 and TRBJ2-7, with unresolved D. The specimen was peripheral blood, collected at surgery. CDR3 protein: CASSQGIETYEQYF. In DNA, the CDR3 is TGTGCCAGCAGCCAAGGTATAGAAACGTACGAGCAGTACTTC.